The entry that follows covers one T cell receptor (beta chain) sequence. These data come from a study of blood T cell repertoires in COVID-19. The CDR3 runs to 14 residues. V was clipped by 4 bases and J by 4 bases; unmatched bases: 4. Per germline, CDR1 SEHNR and CDR2 FQNEAQ (reference sequence). Clones were sequenced by immunoSEQ multiplex PCR, and TCRdb holds only the in-frame ones, with some missing. In the table there are around 200,000 clones, roughly nine tenths of which are singletons. This TCR was sampled from a man between 40 and 49 years old with acute or convalescent COVID-19. The V gene is TRBV7-9, the J gene TRBJ2-5; 9 bases are a match to TRBD2. The specimen was peripheral blood. The CDR3: CASSSRLAVETQYF. The CDR3 DNA reads TGTGCCAGCAGCTCAAGACTAGCGGTAGAGACCCAGTACTTC.